The 21 T cell receptor beta chains listed next were all sequenced from one sample in a study of T cells in localized non-small cell lung cancer. Libraries were prepared by immunoSEQ multiplex PCR; TCRdb keeps only in-frame clonotypes and omits some of them. The repertoire holds some 5,900 clones, with roughly 41% as singletons. Source: lung tumor tissue, taken before any cancer treatment. The receptor set was obtained from a woman aged 35 to 75 with stage II squamous cell lung carcinoma.

This clone was recorded a few times. The genes are TRBV9 and TRBJ2-7; a possible D gene is TRBD2 (6 bases). The V gene lost 5 bases and the J gene lost 9 bases, with 18 bases spanning the gap. Germline V gene sequence: CDR1 SGDLS, CDR2 YYNGEE. The CDR3 contains 13 residues. The CDR3: CASSRGAKDGQYF. CDR3 nucleotide sequence: TGTGCCAGCAGTCGCGGGGCAAAAGATGGGCAGTACTTC.

This rearrangement joins TRBV30 to TRBJ1-5; TRBD1 is a possible D gene (5 bases). The V end was cut by 2 bases, the J end by 1 base, with 9 bases between. This CDR3 is built from 14 residues. Per germline, CDR1 GTSNPN and CDR2 SVGIG (reference sequence). The chain's CDR3 is CAWSRGLSNQPQHF. DNA for the CDR3: TGTGCCTGGAGTCGGGGACTAAGCAATCAGCCCCAGCATTTT.

This clone is medium-sized. This rearrangement joins TRBV28 to TRBJ2-7, with TRBD2 as a possible D gene (6 bases). The CDR3 has 17 amino acids. V lost 1 base and J 0 bases, leaving 16 bases between the germline ends. CDR1 and CDR2 from the germline V gene are MDHEN and SYDVKM. The CDR3 here is CASSLSPGRGSSYEQYF. CDR3 sequence (DNA): TGTGCCAGCAGTTTATCTCCCGGGAGAGGTAGCTCCTACGAGCAGTACTTC. Variable domain in full (rest from reference TRBV28 and TRBJ2-7): DVKVTQSSRYLVKRTGEKVFLECVQDMDHENMFWYRQDPGLGLRLIYFSYDVKMKEKGDIPEGYSVSREKKERFSLILESASTNQTSMYLCASSLSPGRGSSYEQYFGPGTRLTVT.

In this sample, this clone turned up a few times. The rearrangement joins TRBV6-8 to TRBJ1-1; 7 bases are a match to TRBD1. V was clipped by 4 bases and J by 4 bases; unmatched bases: 12. The germline CDR1 and CDR2 sequences are MNHGY and SAAAGT. CDR3 length: 16 residues. This chain's CDR3 is CASSSGQLPLGTEAFF. The CDR3 DNA reads as TGTGCCAGCAGTTCGGGACAGCTTCCCTTGGGCACTGAAGCTTTCTTT.

The gene calls are TRBV29-1 and TRBJ1-5; D uncertain. This CDR3 has 12 amino acids. Germline V CDR1 and CDR2: SQVTM, ANQGSEA. The V gene lost 4 bases and the J gene lost 3 bases, with 7 bases spanning the gap. CDR3 protein: CSVGADNQPQHF. CDR3 nucleotide sequence: TGCAGCGTTGGGGCAGACAATCAGCCCCAGCATTTT.

The rearrangement uses TRBV10-2 and TRBJ1-5, with D unclear. The CDR3 length is 14 residues. CDR1 and CDR2 from the germline V gene are WSHSY and SAAADI. V lost 3 bases and J lost 7, with 13 bases in between. CDR3 coding DNA: TGCGCCAGCAGTGAAGGGCAAGCCGGACAGCCCCAGCATTTT. This sequence encodes CASSEGQAGQPQHF.

This clone was found once. The rearrangement joins TRBV4-1 to TRBJ1-4, with D perhaps matching TRBD1 (6 bases). Germline values: CDR1 MGHRA, CDR2 YSYEKL. The CDR3 totals 16 residues. V dropped 4 bases and J dropped 7 bases, with 19 bases sitting between them. CDR3 in DNA: TGCGCCAGCAGCCGAGGGGGGGAGGCCTTTTCTGAAAAACTGTTTTTT. Its translation is CASSRGGEAFSEKLFF.

This clone is classed as medium-sized. This chain connects TRBV6-8 to TRBJ2-7; D perhaps matches TRBD2 (6 bases). Germline V lookup: CDR1 MNHGY, CDR2 SAAAGT. CDR3 length: 15 amino acids. Trimming took 0 bases from V and 5 from J, leaving 14 bases between them. In DNA, the CDR3 is TGTGCCAGCAGTTACTCGGGGGGTAGGATCCACGAGCAGTACTTC. This translates into CASSYSGGRIHEQYF.

The chain is built from TRBV28 and TRBJ2-1, with 9 bases matching TRBD2. This CDR3 has 15 residues. Per germline, CDR1 MDHEN and CDR2 SYDVKM. The ends lost 5 bases at V and 9 bases at J; junction bases unmatched: 11. CDR3 sequence (DNA): TGTGCCAGCAGTACCGCCCGCCAGACTAGCGGTGAGCAGTTCTTC. Translating gives CASSTARQTSGEQFF.

This chain joins TRBV6-7 and TRBJ1-2, with TRBD1 identical over 7 bases. TRBV6-7 is given ORF status, its function remaining uncertain. This CDR3 region has 12 residues. V gave up 10 bases and J gave up 3 bases; unmatched junction bases: 5. The CDR3 bases are TGTGCCAAACACACAGGGGACTATGGCTACACCTTC. It is translated as CAKHTGDYGYTF.

The chain combines TRBV18 with TRBJ2-7, with unresolved D. The germline gives CDR1 KGHSH, CDR2 LQKENI. This CDR3 has 14 amino acids. Trimming removed 2 bases at V and 0 bases at J, with 8 bases between. The CDR3 loop is CASSPVKSSYEQYF. The CDR3 DNA reads TGTGCCAGCTCACCAGTGAAAAGCTCCTACGAGCAGTACTTC.

The sample holds one count of this clone. This chain joins TRBV19 and TRBJ1-1; TRBD1 agrees at 7 bases. With V trimmed by 7 bases and J by 1 base, 9 bases remained unmatched. This CDR3 is 15 amino acids long. Germline V gene sequence: CDR1 LNHDA, CDR2 SQIVND (reference sequence). CDR3 residues: CASIRQGQSNTEAFF. CDR3 nucleotides: TGTGCCAGTATCCGACAGGGACAATCGAACACTGAAGCTTTCTTT.

CDR3 region: CASSRSAGRGYTDTQYF. The CDR3 nucleotides read TGTGCCAGTAGTCGATCGGCGGGCAGGGGATACACAGATACGCAGTATTTT. V is TRBV19 and J is TRBJ2-3; the D gene is possibly TRBD1 (6 bases). CDR1 is LNHDA, CDR2 SQIVND, per germline (reference sequence). V was trimmed by 5 bases and J by 2 bases, leaving 20 bases between them. The CDR3 contains 17 residues.

V and J are TRBV28 and TRBJ1-4; D gene unclear. The ends were cut back, 5 bases at V and 6 bases at J, with 19 bases in the middle. The CDR3 sequence is 16 residues long. From germline, CDR1 is MDHEN and CDR2 SYDVKM. The CDR3 bases are TGTGCCAGCAGTGAGGCCGGGCCATCAAGGGATGAAAAACTGTTTTTT. Translating it yields CASSEAGPSRDEKLFF.

This chain links TRBV28 with TRBJ2-7; TRBD2 matches at 7 bases. Germline CDR1 is MDHEN and CDR2 is SYDVKM. The junction had 6 bases not matched to a gene; V was cut back by 3 bases and J by 4 bases. The CDR3 length is 14 residues. CDR3 protein: CASSLSGAYYEQYF. The CDR3 bases are TGTGCCAGCAGTTTGAGCGGGGCTTATTACGAGCAGTACTTC.

The rearrangement joins TRBV30 to TRBJ2-3; 7 bases are shared with TRBD1. The ends lost 3 bases at V and 2 bases at J; junction bases unmatched: 5. Germline V CDR1 and CDR2: GTSNPN, SVGIG (reference sequence). The CDR3 spans 14 residues. This chain's CDR3 is CAWRGDRATDTQYF. Here the CDR3 DNA reads TGTGCCTGGAGGGGAGACAGGGCCACAGATACGCAGTATTTT. Filled out from reference TRBV30 and TRBJ2-3, the complete variable domain reads SQTIHQWPATLVQPVGSPLSLECTVEGTSNPNLYWYRQAAGRGLQLLFYSVGIGQISSEVPQNLSASRPQDRQFILSSKKLLLSDSGFYLCAWRGDRATDTQYFGPGTRLTVL.

The chain combines TRBV10-3 with TRBJ2-1; perhaps TRBD1 as D (5 bases). V was pared by 10 bases and J by 0 bases, with 13 bases between. There are 14 residues in the CDR3. Germline values: CDR1 ENHRY, CDR2 SYGVKD. CDR3 protein: CASRRESSYNEQFF. CDR3 coding DNA: TGTGCCAGTCGCAGGGAAAGCTCCTACAATGAGCAGTTCTTC.

This clone was seen only a few times. The DNA for the CDR3 is TGTGCCAGCAGCTCGACCAGACTAGCGGGGGGGCATGAGCAGTACTTC. This sequence encodes CASSSTRLAGGHEQYF. The J gene is TRBJ2-7, the V gene TRBV6-8; 14 bases fit TRBD2. Germline loops: CDR1 MNHGY, CDR2 SAAAGT. This CDR3 is built from 16 residues. After removal of 6 bases from V and 7 bases from J, the junction contained 11 bases not matched to a gene.

This clone turned up a few times. This chain connects TRBV1 to TRBJ2-1; the listed D gene, TRBD2, was not tested against the DNA. TRBV1 is a documented pseudogene. The CDR3 loop spans 15 amino acids. The CDR3 sequence: CASSQVGGRGNEQFF. For the CDR3, the DNA is TGCGCCAGCAGCCAAGTGGGGGGAAGGGGCAATGAGCAGTTCTTC.

The genes are TRBV30 and TRBJ1-1, with TRBD1 as a possible D gene (5 bases). V gave up 0 bases and J gave up 4 bases, with 18 bases separating them. CDR3 length equals 16 residues. The germline gives CDR1 GTSNPN, CDR2 SVGIG (reference sequence). The CDR3 region is CAWSVWGGIGVTEAFF. DNA for the CDR3: TGTGCCTGGAGTGTATGGGGGGGGATCGGAGTCACTGAAGCTTTCTTT.

This chain connects TRBV19 to TRBJ1-2; TRBD1 is a possible D gene (5 bases). CDR1 LNHDA and CDR2 SQIVND come from the germline V gene (reference sequence). This CDR3 comprises 13 residues. V was pared by 0 bases and J by 8 bases, with 10 bases between. In DNA form, the CDR3 reads TGTGCCAGTAGTATAGATTCCGGGGCCGGCTACACCTTC. Protein: CASSIDSGAGYTF.